The T cell receptor beta chain described here comes from a study of blood T cell repertoires in COVID-19. The overall study: From T cells, B-cell-depleted T cells, or PBMCs came the material, which was cDNA or gDNA.

Assay used: immunoSEQ multiplex PCR; TCRdb lists only in-frame clones, some missing. Among 35,000 to 50,000 clones listed, about 88% were seen once. V trimming: 0 bases; J trimming: 5 bases; junction bases outside the gene matches: 4. Germline V gene sequence: CDR1 SGHKS, CDR2 YYEKEE (reference sequence). The CDR3 runs to 14 residues. The chain is built from TRBV5-5 and TRBJ2-5, with TRBD1 identical over 7 bases. Material: peripheral blood. The source is a man between 70 and 80 years old with active COVID-19. CDR3 sequence reads: CASSLGDSWETQYF. CDR3 nucleotide sequence: TGTGCCAGCAGCTTGGGGGACAGTTGGGAGACCCAGTACTTC.